This TCR beta chain was documented in a study of cytomegalovirus exposure and HLA in healthy donors. V lost 1 base and J lost 4; bases outside the gene matches: 5. The CDR3 extends over 16 amino acids. Germline V gene lookup returns CDR1 KGHSH and CDR2 LQKENI. Primers: 60 Vbeta forward and 13 Jbeta reverse. TCRdb's copy holds only in-frame clones and misses some; the assay was immunoSEQ multiplex PCR. The sample has around 120,000 clones, around 75% seen once. Material: PBMCs. The chain is built from TRBV18 and TRBJ2-1; 9 bases agree with TRBD2. The origin of this receptor is a woman in her fifties or sixties in good health and CMV-seropositive. The chain's CDR3 is CASSPLQSGGYNEQFF. In DNA, the CDR3 is TGTGCCAGCTCACCACTTCAAAGCGGGGGGTACAATGAGCAGTTCTTC. The complete variable domain, with remaining parts taken from reference TRBV18 and TRBJ2-1, reads NAGVMQNPRHLVRRRGQEARLRCSPMKGHSHVYWYRQLPEEGLKFMVYLQKENIIDESGMPKERFSAEFPKEGPSILRIQQVVRGDSAAYFCASSPLQSGGYNEQFFGPGTRLTVL.